The 3 T cell receptor beta chains below come from one sample, sequenced in a study of blood T cells in healthy people across ages. Next came a second PCR, run for roughly 7 to 12 cycles, which used a sample-barcoded 5' primer along with a J-beta primer mix. A single record per CDR3 protein comes from TCRdb applying MiXCR to the 5' RACE reads. Here the sample spans roughly 860,000 distinct CDR3 sequences, roughly 60% being singletons. What was sequenced was blood. Every receptor here comes from a man aged 25-45 years in good health.

The V and J genes are TRBV20-1 and TRBJ2-5; possible D gene TRBD1, 5 bases. Trimming left V 5 bases short and J 4 bases short, with 17 bases between. The CDR3 length is 14 residues. Germline CDR1 and CDR2: DFQATT and SNEGSKA (reference sequence). In DNA form, the CDR3 reads TGCAGTGCTCTCATAAGGGGTGTAGGAGAGACCCAGTACTTC. Translated, it gives CSALIRGVGETQYF.

This clonotype was seen only a few times. This sequence joins TRBV20-1 and TRBJ2-7; 10 bases fit TRBD1. CDR1 is DFQATT, CDR2 SNEGSKA, per germline (reference sequence). Trimming cost V 3 bases and J 5 bases; bases outside gene matches: 7. This CDR3 is built from 14 residues. CDR3 DNA: TGCAGTGCTAGCTCCGGGACAGGGGAAAACGAGCAGTACTTC. Protein: CSASSGTGENEQYF.

This clonotype has only a few counts. The J gene is TRBJ2-5, the V gene TRBV9; the D call may be TRBD1 or TRBD2 (5 bases each). The DNA end favors TRBJ2-7, so the J call may be wrong. Germline V gene sequence: CDR1 SGDLS, CDR2 YYNGEE. The CDR3 sequence is 17 residues long. CDR3 protein: CASSVWGEYLGVGEQYF. CDR3 in DNA: TGTGCCAGCAGCGTGTGGGGCGAATACCTCGGGGTGGGCGAGCAGTACTTC.